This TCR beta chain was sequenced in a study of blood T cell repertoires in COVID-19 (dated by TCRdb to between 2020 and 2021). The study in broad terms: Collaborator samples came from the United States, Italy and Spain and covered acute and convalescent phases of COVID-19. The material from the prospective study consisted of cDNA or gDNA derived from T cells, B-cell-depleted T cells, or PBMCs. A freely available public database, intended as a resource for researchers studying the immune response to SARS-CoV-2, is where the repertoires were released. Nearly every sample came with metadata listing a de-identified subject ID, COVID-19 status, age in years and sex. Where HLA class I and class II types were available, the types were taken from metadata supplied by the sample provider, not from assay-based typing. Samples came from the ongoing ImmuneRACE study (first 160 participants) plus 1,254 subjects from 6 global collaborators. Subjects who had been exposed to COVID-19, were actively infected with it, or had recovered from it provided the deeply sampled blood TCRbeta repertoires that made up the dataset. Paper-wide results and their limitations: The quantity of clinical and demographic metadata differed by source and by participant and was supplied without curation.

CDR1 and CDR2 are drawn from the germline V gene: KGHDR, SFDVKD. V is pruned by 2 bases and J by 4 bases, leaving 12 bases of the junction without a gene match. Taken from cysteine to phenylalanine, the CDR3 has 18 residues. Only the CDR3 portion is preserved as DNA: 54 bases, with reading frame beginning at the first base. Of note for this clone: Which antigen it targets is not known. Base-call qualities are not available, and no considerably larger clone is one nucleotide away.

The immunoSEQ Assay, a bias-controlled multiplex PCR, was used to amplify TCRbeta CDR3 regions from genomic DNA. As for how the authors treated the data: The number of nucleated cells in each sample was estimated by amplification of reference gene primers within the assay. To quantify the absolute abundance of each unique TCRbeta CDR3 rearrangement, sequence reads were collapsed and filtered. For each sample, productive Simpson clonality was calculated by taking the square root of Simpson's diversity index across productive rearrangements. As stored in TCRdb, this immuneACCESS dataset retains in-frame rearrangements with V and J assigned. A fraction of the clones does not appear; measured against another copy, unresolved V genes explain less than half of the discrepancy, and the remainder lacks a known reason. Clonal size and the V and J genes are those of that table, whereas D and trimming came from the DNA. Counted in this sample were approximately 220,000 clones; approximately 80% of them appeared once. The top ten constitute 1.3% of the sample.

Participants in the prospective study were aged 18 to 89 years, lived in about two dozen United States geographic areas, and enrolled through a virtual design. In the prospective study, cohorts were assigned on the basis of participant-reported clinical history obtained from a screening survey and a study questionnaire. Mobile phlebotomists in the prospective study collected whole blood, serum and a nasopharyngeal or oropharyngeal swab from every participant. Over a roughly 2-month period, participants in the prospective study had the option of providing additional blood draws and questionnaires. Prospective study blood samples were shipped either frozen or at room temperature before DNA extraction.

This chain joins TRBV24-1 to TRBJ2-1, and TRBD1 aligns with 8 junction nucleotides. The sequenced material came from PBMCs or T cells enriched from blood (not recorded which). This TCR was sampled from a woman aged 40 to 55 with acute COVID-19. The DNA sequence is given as TGTGCCACCAGTGATTCTAGGGACAGGAGCACGGTATACAATGAGCAGTTCTTC. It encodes CATSDSRDRSTVYNEQFF.